A selection of T cell receptor beta chains follows, all from one sample in a study of T-cell memory formation after mild COVID-19. TCRdb re-analysed the 5' RACE reads in MiXCR, keeping a single row per CDR3 protein. The table has hundreds of thousands of distinct CDR3 sequences, 20% to 30% seen once. The material sequenced was PBMCs or a T cell subset sorted from them (not recorded which). These receptors were obtained from an adult woman who had mild COVID-19 (a few samples of this study predate the infection). Cell type and time point are not known. The conserved cysteine and the conserved F or W are not part of the CDR3 here.

v_gene: TRBV18; j_gene: TRBJ2-1; CDR3aa: ASSPPTWSGEQF
v_gene: TRBV7-2; j_gene: TRBJ2-4; CDR3aa: ASSPAGGQNIQY
v_gene: TRBV6-5; j_gene: TRBJ1-2; CDR3aa: ASSSSAFGYT
v_gene: TRBV11-2; j_gene: TRBJ2-2; CDR3aa: ASSPYYGNTGELF
v_gene: TRBV24-1; j_gene: TRBJ1-1; CDR3aa: ATRSRVNTEAF
v_gene: TRBV25-1; j_gene: TRBJ2-2; CDR3aa: ASSDRRDRGPPGELF
v_gene: TRBV7-8; j_gene: TRBJ2-1; CDR3aa: ASSPSPSGWYNEQF
v_gene: TRBV20-1; j_gene: TRBJ2-1; CDR3aa: SARDPGTSGRGNEQF
v_gene: TRBV7-9; j_gene: TRBJ2-1; CDR3aa: ASSPRLALSSGNEQF
v_gene: TRBV7-8; j_gene: TRBJ2-1; CDR3aa: ASRAPSSGWDYNEQF
v_gene: TRBV29-1; j_gene: TRBJ2-3; CDR3aa: SVGTSGSGRGTQY
v_gene: TRBV7-2; j_gene: TRBJ2-5; CDR3aa: ASSTYQETQY
v_gene: TRBV12-3/TRBV12-4; j_gene: TRBJ2-7; CDR3aa: ASRPSDRGGEQY
v_gene: TRBV3-1; j_gene: TRBJ2-7; CDR3aa: ASSQESRDISYEQY
v_gene: TRBV6-5; j_gene: TRBJ2-7; CDR3aa: ASSLQGPYEQY
v_gene: TRBV25-1; j_gene: TRBJ2-1; CDR3aa: ASSLLGGDAHNEQF